This paragraph covers one TCR beta chain sequence. This sample is part of a study of OX40 agonist ivuxolimab in advanced cancers. Profiled with immunoSEQ multiplex PCR; TCRdb holds only in-frame clones, not every one. The table lists about 89,000 clones, more than 70% of them singletons, with about 0.31% in the top ten. CDR1 is SGHVS and CDR2 is FQNEAQ in the germline V gene. The length of the CDR3 is 13 residues. V was clipped by 5 bases and J by 0 bases, with 5 bases between them. Sequencing was performed on CD4+ or CD8+ T cells sorted from blood, taken in a trial of the OX40 agonist ivuxolimab. The chain combines TRBV7-8 with TRBJ1-3; D not resolved. This TCR came from an adult with an advanced solid tumor such as melanoma, head and neck, liver or kidney cancer. CDR3 in DNA: TGTGCCAGCAGCCCGACCTCTGGAAACACCATATATTTT. The encoded protein is CASSPTSGNTIYF.